The following is a T cell receptor beta chain sequence with its context. It lacks a known antigen. Nothing much larger sits one base from this clone, and base qualities are not available. The germline V gene yields LGHNA for CDR1 and YSLEER for CDR2. Germline trimming amounts to 4 bases on V and 0 bases on J, with 10 as the count of junction bases outside the gene matches. The CDR3 runs 20 amino acids, cysteine and phenylalanine included. Only CDR3 DNA remains: 60 bases, in frame from the first base. Peripheral blood CD8+ and CD4+ T cells from healthy donors, Susac syndrome patients and multiple sclerosis patients were profiled using high-throughput TCR beta sequencing. The healthy donors served as controls matched for age and sex. Bulk CD8+ and CD4+ T cells were purified by magnetic negative isolation, while CD8+ TEMRA cells were enriched using FACS. Blood was drawn into EDTA tubes, processed within 24 hours, and PBMCs were isolated by density gradient centrifugation. PBMCs intended for TCR sequencing were cryopreserved in liquid nitrogen and were subsequently thawed in a 37 degrees C water bath. Purity of sorted or isolated CD4+, CD8+ and CD8+ TEMRA cells was at least 90%.

RNA was extracted using the RNeasy kit, and roughly 0.5 to 1 microgram was reverse transcribed with random hexamers. The immunoSEQ multiplex PCR assay, which covers 54 Vbeta and 13 Jbeta segments, was used to amplify TCR beta CDR3 regions. To correct PCR amplification bias, a synthetic template baseline was used for both primer optimization and computational correction. In the paper's pipeline: Reads were annotated to V, D and J genes according to IMGT and were analyzed with immunoSEQ Analyzer, with only productive sequences retained. Clonality was calculated as one minus the Shannon entropy normalized by log2 of the number of productive unique sequences. For each patient and control, public and private clones were evaluated within the 100 most prevalent clones. Clones were defined as Susac-specific when absent from the healthy and MS cohorts, from fewer than 1,300 published viral clones and from other ImmuneACCESS disease sequences. The public reads were quality trimmed at Q25 with fastp and then assembled into clones with MiXCR by TCRdb, keeping productive beta chains. Entries that share a CDR3 protein sequence are merged under the most common genes and DNA. The V and J calls, along with clone size, are taken from TCRdb and not from the paper's own processing. This sample has about 80,000 distinct CDR3 sequences in its table, and 90% to 95% of those were observed once. About 0.25% of the sample lies in the top ten.

This record belongs to a study of CD8 T cells in Susac syndrome (dated by TCRdb to between 2018 and 2020). Study-level background: The study used repertoire sequencing to test whether antigen drove CD8+ T cell activation and differentiation in Susac syndrome. CD8+ T cell repertoire clonality was compared between more than 9 healthy donors, approximately 14 Susac syndrome patients and approximately 15 multiple sclerosis patients.

On the study overall, not on this receptor specifically: The study acknowledged that relatively few individuals were included in the TCR sequencing and HLA analysis.

The sequencing sample was made of CD8+ T cells from PBMCs. This receptor was obtained from a human donor in good health. Recombination linked TRBV4-3 to TRBJ2-1; 15 of the junction bases match TRBD2. CDR3 loop: CASSRNGTSGGSSSYNEQFF. The nucleotides are TGCGCCAGCAGCCGTAATGGGACTAGCGGGGGGAGTAGCTCCTACAATGAGCAGTTCTTC.